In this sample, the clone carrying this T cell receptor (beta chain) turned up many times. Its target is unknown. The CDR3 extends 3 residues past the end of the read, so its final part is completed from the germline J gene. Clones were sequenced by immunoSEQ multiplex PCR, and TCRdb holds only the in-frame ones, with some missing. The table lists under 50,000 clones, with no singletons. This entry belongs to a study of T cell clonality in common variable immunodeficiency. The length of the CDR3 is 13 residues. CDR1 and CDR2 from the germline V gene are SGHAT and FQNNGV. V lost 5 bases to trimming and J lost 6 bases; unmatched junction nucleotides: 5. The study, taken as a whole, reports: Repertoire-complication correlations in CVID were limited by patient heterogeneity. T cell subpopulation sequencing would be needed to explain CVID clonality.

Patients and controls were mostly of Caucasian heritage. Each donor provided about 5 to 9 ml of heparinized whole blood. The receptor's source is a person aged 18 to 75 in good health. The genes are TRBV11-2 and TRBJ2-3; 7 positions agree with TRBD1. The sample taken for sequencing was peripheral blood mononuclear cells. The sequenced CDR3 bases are TGTGCCAGCAGCCCGGGGACAGCCGATACG. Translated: CASSPGTADT. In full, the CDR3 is CASSPGTADTQYF.